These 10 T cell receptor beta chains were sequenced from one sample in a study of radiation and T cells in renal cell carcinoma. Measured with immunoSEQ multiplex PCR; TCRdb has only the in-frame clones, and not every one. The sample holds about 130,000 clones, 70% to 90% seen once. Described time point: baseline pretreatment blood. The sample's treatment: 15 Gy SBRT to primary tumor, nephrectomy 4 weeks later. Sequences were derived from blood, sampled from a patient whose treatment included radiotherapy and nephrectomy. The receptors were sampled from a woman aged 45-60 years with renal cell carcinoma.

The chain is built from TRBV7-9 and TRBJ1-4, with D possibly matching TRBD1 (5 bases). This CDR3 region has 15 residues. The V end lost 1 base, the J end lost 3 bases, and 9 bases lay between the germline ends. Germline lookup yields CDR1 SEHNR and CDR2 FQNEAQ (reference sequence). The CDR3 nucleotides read TGTGCCAGCAGCTTAGTGACAGATCCTAATGAAAAACTGTTTTTT. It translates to CASSLVTDPNEKLFF.

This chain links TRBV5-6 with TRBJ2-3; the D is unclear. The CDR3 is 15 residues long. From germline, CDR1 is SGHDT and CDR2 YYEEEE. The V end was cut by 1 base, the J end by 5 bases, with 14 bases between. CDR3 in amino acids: CASSLIGWAQDTQYF. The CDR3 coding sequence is TGTGCCAGCAGCTTGATCGGGTGGGCCCAAGATACGCAGTATTTT. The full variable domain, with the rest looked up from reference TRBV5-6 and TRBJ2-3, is DAGVTQSPTHLIKTRGQQVTLRCSPKSGHDTVSWYQQALGQGPQFIFQYYEEEERQRGNFPDRFSGHQFPNYSSELNVNALLLGDSALYLCASSLIGWAQDTQYFGPGTRLTVL.

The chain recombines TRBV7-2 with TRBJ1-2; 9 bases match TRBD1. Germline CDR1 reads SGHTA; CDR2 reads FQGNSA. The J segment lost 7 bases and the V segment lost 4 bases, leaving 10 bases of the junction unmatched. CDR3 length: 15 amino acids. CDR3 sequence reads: CASSSRTGDKGGYTF. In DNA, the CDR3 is TGTGCCAGCAGCTCCCGGACAGGGGATAAGGGTGGCTACACCTTC.

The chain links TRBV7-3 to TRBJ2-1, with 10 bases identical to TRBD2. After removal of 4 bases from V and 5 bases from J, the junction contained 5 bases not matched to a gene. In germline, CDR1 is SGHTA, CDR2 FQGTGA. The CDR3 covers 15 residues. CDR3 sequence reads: CASSSLAGVNNEQFF. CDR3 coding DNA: TGTGCCAGCAGCTCCCTAGCGGGGGTAAACAATGAGCAGTTCTTC.

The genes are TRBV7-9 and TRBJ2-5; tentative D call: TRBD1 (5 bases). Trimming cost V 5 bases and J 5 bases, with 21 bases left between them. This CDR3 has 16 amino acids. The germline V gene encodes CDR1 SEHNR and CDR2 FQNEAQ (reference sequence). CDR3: CASSLNGRGRAETQYF. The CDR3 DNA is TGTGCCAGCAGCCTGAACGGCCGTGGCAGGGCGGAGACCCAGTACTTC.

The CDR3 is CSASGNTEAFF. CDR3 DNA sequence: TGCAGTGCTAGTGGCAACACTGAAGCTTTCTTT. This rearrangement joins TRBV20-1 to TRBJ1-1; no clear D gene. The CDR3 consists of 11 residues. V lost 3 bases, J lost 2 bases, and 4 bases lay in between. Germline V gene sequence: CDR1 DFQATT, CDR2 SNEGSKA (reference sequence).

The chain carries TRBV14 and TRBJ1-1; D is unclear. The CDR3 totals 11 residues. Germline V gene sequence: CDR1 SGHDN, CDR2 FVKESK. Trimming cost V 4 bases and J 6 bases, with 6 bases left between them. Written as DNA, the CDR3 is TGTGCCAGCAGCCGAGGTCCTGAAGCTTTCTTT. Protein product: CASSRGPEAFF.

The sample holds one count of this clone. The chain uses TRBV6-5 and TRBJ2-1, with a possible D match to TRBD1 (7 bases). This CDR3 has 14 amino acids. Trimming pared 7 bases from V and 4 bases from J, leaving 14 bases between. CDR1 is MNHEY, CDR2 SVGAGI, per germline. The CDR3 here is CASTPQGTYNEQFF. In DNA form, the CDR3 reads TGTGCCAGCACCCCACAGGGGACTTACAATGAGCAGTTCTTC.

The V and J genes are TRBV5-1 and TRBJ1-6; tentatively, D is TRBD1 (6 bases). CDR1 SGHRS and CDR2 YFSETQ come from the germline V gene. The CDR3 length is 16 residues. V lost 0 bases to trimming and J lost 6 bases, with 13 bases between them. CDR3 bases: TGCGCCAGCAGCTTGGTATCAGGGGTCCTTAATTCACCCCTCCACTTT. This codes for CASSLVSGVLNSPLHF. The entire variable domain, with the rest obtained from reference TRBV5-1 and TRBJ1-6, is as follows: KAGVTQTPRYLIKTRGQQVTLSCSPISGHRSVSWYQQTPGQGLQFLFEYFSETQRNKGNFPGRFSGRQFSNSRSEMNVSTLELGDSALYLCASSLVSGVLNSPLHFGNGTRLTVT.

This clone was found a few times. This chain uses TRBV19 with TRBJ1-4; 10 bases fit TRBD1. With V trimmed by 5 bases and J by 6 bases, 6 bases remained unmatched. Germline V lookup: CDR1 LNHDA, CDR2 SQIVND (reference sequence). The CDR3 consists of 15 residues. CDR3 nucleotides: TGTGCCAGTAGTCGCAGGGACAGGGGCGATGAAAAACTGTTTTTT. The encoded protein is CASSRRDRGDEKLFF.